The TCR beta chain under discussion was sequenced for a study of shared clonotypes between healthy human individuals (dated by TCRdb to 2018 to 2021). Background on the whole study: The cohort included a few men and a couple of women between 18 and 49 years of age. To estimate repertoire size and how much clonotype sharing occurs between individuals, the study deeply sequenced the blood TCR repertoires of roughly 5 healthy adults. Different laboratories and diverse techniques were used to prepare libraries and sequence TCR repertoires, to increase sequencing depth and limit assay-specific biases. Each donor's leukapheresis produced roughly between roughly 0.85 and 10 billion PBMCs.

Using the deep immunoSEQ assay, TCR CDR3 regions were amplified from genomic DNA by multiplex PCR. Extracted genomic DNA from each cell subset was spread evenly across all wells of several immunoSEQ 96-well plates, with each plate serving as a replicate. For unsorted PBMC, 250 to 350 ng genomic DNA, equal to roughly 32,000 T cell genomes, was loaded into each replicate PCR. Genomic DNA from unsorted PBMC was sequenced over ten immunoSEQ deep assay plates. Purified libraries were quantified with a Qubit 3.0 fluorometer, sized on a Bioanalyzer 2100, and re-quantified with the KAPA Library Quantification kit. A separate single-read 150-cycle Illumina NextSeq 550 flow cell was used to sequence each immunoSEQ 96-well plate. Per the original workflow: Because only junctional sequences without quality scores were contained in the immunoSEQ output, filtering matching that applied to full-length reads could not be performed. Sequences were annotated with PyIR, a Python wrapper for IgBLAST v1.9, using IMGT germline references to assign V/J genes and CDR3. Reads were filtered out if the reads had weak V/J assignments (E-value above 1e-6), no CDR3, stop codons, out-of-frame junctions, or ambiguous translated residues. V3J clonotypes were defined as sequences sharing the same inferred V gene, J gene, and CDR3 amino acid sequence. Percentage overlap between repertoires was calculated by dividing the number of shared unique clonotypes by the size of the smaller repertoire. Three approaches were used to assess repertoire richness: RTK rarefaction, the Chao1 estimator, and Recon v2.1 estimates of unobserved clonotypes. The immuneACCESS repertoire file appears here via TCRdb, limited to in-frame rearrangements. These files lack a portion of the clones; in checked studies, under half of the deficit traces to unresolved V genes, and the cause of the others is not known. The D gene and trimming were derived from the DNA, and the V and J assignments and clone size from that table. This sample lists some 450,000 clones; 75% to 80% were detected once. The ten most abundant clones make up more than 10% of the sample.

The donors were healthy, HIV-negative adults who had no recently reported acute infections or vaccinations. Every donor was a Caucasian adult residing in Nashville, Tennessee, USA. In the unsorted samples, 90 million or so PBMCs were counted, and genomic DNA was extracted using the QIAamp DNA Blood Mini kit. After blood collection by leukapheresis, PBMCs were isolated using Ficoll-Histopaque density gradient centrifugation and then cryopreserved in the vapor phase of liquid nitrogen. Trimming removed 4 bases from V and 3 bases from J, leaving 13 bases between the germline ends. Reading the germline V gene gives CDR1 SGHAT and CDR2 FQNNGV. Taken from cysteine to phenylalanine, the CDR3 has 14 residues. The kept DNA is CDR3 alone, 42 bases in frame from the first base. What the work shows at the level of the full study, not this receptor alone: The genetic and exposure-history diversity represented was limited by the small number of donors. Sampling was restricted to blood, and TCR repertoires in tissues likely differ from the TCR repertoires found in blood. Pairwise subsampling indicated that sequencing depth was expected to affect the degree of clonotype sharing among donors.

Only a few counts were recorded for this clone. Its antigen is not yet known. No much larger clone is present one base from it, and per-base qualities are unavailable. Sequences were obtained from PBMCs. This sequence was found in a woman in her 40s in good health. Some clones in this sample may be carry-over from other donors' samples. This sequence uses TRBV11-2 and TRBJ2-7, with TRBD1 as a weak D call on 6 bases. This receptor has the CDR3 CASSSRDTNYEQYF. At the DNA level, the sequence is TGTGCCAGCAGCTCCCGGGACACGAACTACGAGCAGTACTTC.